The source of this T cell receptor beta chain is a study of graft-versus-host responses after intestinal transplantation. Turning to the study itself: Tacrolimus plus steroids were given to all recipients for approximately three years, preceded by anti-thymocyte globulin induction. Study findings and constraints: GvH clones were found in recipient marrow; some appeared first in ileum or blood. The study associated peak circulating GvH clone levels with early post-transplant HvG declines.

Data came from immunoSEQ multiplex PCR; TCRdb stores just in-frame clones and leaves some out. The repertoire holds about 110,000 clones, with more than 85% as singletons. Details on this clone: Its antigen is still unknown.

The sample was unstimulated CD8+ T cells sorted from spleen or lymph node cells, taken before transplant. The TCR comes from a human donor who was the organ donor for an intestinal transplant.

CDR3 in DNA: TGTGCCAGCAGTGAATTGGCAGCCTATGGCTACACCTTC. Protein product: CASSELAAYGYTF. The chain employs TRBV25-1 and TRBJ1-2; no firm D call. Germline lookup yields CDR1 MGHDK and CDR2 SYGVNS. Trimming shortened V by 1 base and J by 4 bases, and 7 bases separated the two germline ends. The length of the CDR3 is 13 residues.